This TCR beta chain was sequenced in a study of vaccination and CD4 T cells after COVID-19. Across the whole study: The cells were exposed to overlapping spike peptides originating from SARS-CoV-2, HCoV-NL63, HCoV-OC43 and HCoV-229E for stimulation.

Sequencing of cultured CD4+ T cell DNA used the Oncomine TCR Beta short-read assay. TCRdb processed the PCR reads anew with MiXCR; each CDR3 protein has one entry. The table includes 20,000 to 25,000 distinct CDR3 sequences, 46% detected once. Time point indicated: late sampling 161 to 241 days after vaccination in a few convalescent patients. Treatment in this sample: 10-day PBMC culture with coronavirus spike peptide pools or control peptides (ViraFEST assay). Cells were cultured for approximately ten days, and then CD4+ T cells were isolated by negative selection. About this clonotype itself: Its specificity is not known.

This CDR3 region has 14 residues. V gave up 7 bases and J gave up 2 bases; unmatched junction bases: 6. This chain links TRBV12-3 or TRBV12-4 with TRBJ2-5; 8 bases agree with TRBD2. This receptor was identified in a human donor who had recovered from COVID-19. This specimen was CD4+ T cells from blood, cultured in vitro, taken about 7 months after SARS-CoV-2 vaccination. CDR3 DNA: TGTGCCAGCAAGGTAGCGGGGACTCAAGAGACCCAGTACTTC. It yields the protein CASKVAGTQETQYF.